This T cell receptor (beta chain) stems from a study of shared clonotypes between healthy human individuals. Study-wide context: The plates for each donor numbered three CD4 naive, three CD4 memory, two CD8 naive and one CD8 memory.

With V trimmed by 3 bases and J by 4 bases, 9 bases remained unmatched. Germline-derived CDR1 and CDR2 are SGHTS and YDEGEE. This CDR3 region has 17 residues. The study ran the assay at deep level. Only in-frame clones appear in the TCRdb table, and some are missing; sequencing was by immunoSEQ multiplex PCR. The sample yields 2 million to 2.5 million clones, approximately 94% seen once. Sequencing used naive CD4+ T cells from PBMCs. Subset here: CD45RA+ positively selected. This receptor was taken from a man aged 18 to 30 in good health. Some clones in this sample may be carry-over from other donors' samples. This chain links TRBV5-8 with TRBJ2-2; 10 bases fit TRBD2. The CDR3 region is CASSSSFSSGGTGELFF. As DNA, the CDR3 is TGTGCCAGCAGCTCCTCTTTTTCTAGCGGGGGCACCGGGGAGCTGTTTTTT.